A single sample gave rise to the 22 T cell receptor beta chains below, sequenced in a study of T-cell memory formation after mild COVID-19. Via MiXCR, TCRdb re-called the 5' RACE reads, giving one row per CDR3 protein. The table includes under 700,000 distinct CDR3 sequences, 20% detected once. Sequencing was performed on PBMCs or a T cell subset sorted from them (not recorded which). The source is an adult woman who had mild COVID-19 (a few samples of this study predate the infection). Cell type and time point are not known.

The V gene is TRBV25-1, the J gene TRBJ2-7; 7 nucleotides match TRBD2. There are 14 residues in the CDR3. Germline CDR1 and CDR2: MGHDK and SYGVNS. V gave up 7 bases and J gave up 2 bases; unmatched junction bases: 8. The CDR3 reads CASTGRDYPYEQYF. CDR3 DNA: TGTGCCAGCACTGGTAGGGACTACCCCTACGAGCAGTACTTC.

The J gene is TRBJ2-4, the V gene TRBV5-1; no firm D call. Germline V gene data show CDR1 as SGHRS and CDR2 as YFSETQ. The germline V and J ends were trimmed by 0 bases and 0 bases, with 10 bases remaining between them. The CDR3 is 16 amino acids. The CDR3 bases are TGCGCCAGCAGCTTGGGGGCAGGCGGAGCCAAAAACATTCAGTACTTC. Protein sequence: CASSLGAGGAKNIQYF.

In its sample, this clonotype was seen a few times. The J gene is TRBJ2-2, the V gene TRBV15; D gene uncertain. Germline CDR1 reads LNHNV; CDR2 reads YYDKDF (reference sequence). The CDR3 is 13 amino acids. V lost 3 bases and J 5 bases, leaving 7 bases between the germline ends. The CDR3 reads CATSSSLTGELFF. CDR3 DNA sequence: TGTGCCACCAGCAGCTCTCTGACCGGGGAGCTGTTTTTT.

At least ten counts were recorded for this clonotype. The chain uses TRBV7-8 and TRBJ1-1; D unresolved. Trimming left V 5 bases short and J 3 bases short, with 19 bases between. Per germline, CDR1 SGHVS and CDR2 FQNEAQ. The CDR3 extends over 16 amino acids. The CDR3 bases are TGTGCCAGCAGCCCAGTATATCCAGTTCGGTACACTGAAGCTTTCTTT. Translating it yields CASSPVYPVRYTEAFF.

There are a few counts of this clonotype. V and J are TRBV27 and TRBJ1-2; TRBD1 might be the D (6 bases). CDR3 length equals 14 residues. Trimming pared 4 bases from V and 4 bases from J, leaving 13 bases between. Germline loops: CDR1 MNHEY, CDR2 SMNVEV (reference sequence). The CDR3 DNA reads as TGTGCCAGCAGTTACGGGGGCCACTCCTATGGCTACACCTTC. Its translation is CASSYGGHSYGYTF.

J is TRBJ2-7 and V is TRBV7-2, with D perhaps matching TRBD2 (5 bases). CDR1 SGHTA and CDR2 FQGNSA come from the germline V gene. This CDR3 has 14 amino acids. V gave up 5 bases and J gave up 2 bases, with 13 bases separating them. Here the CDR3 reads CASSARTPPYEQYF. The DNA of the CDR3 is TGTGCCAGCAGCGCCCGGACTCCCCCCTACGAGCAGTACTTC.

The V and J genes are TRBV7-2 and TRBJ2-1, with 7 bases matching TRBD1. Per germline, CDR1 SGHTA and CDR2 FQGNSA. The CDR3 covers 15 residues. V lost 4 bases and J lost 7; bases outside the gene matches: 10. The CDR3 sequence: CASSWGQGVGNEQFF. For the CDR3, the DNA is TGTGCCAGCAGCTGGGGCCAGGGGGTGGGAAATGAGCAGTTCTTC.

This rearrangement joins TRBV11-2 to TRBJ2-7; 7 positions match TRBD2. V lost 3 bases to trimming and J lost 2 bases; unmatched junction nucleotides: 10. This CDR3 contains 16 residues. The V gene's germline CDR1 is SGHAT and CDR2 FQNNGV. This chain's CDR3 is CASSLGGFRGAYEQYF. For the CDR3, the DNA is TGTGCCAGCAGCTTGGGTGGATTCCGGGGGGCCTACGAGCAGTACTTC. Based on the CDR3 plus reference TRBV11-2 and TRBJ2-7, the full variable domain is EAGVAQSPRYKIIEKRQSVAFWCNPISGHATLYWYQQILGQGPKLLIQFQNNGVVDDSQLPKDRFSAERLKGVDSTLKIQPAKLEDSAVYLCASSLGGFRGAYEQYFGPGTRLTVT.

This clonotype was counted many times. The CDR3 here is CSARSGSQETQYF. The CDR3 DNA sequence: TGCAGTGCTAGGTCCGGCAGCCAAGAGACCCAGTACTTC. The genes are TRBV20-1 and TRBJ2-5; no clear D gene. The germline V gene encodes CDR1 DFQATT and CDR2 SNEGSKA (reference sequence). The CDR3 covers 13 residues. V lost 3 bases to trimming and J lost 1 base, with 9 bases between them.

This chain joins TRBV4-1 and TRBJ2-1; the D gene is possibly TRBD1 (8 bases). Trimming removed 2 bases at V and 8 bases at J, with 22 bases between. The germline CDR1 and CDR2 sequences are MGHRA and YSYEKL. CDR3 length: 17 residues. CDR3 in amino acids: CASSQTVQGGLQDEQFF. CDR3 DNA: TGCGCCAGCAGCCAAACCGTACAGGGGGGGTTACAGGATGAGCAGTTCTTC.

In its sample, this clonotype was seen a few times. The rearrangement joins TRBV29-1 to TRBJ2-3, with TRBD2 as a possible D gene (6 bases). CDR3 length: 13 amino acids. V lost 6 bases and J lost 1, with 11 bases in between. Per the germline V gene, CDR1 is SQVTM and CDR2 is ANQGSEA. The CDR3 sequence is CSVPGLRTDTQYF. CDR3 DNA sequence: TGCAGCGTACCGGGACTGCGCACAGATACGCAGTATTTT.

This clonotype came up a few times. The CDR3 bases are TGTGCCAGTAGTACCACAGGGAGTGGATACAATGAGCAGTTCTTC. It encodes CASSTTGSGYNEQFF. This chain joins TRBV19 and TRBJ2-1; D is possibly TRBD1 (6 bases). The CDR3 length is 15 residues. V was trimmed by 4 bases and J by 4 bases, leaving 14 bases between them. Per the germline V gene, CDR1 is LNHDA and CDR2 is SQIVND (reference sequence).

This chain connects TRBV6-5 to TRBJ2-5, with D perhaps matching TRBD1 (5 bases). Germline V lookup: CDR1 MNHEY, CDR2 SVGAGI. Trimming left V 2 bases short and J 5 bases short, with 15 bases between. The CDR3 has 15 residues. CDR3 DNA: TGTGCCAGCAGTTACGGGAACAGGTTGATGGAGACCCAGTACTTC. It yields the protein CASSYGNRLMETQYF.

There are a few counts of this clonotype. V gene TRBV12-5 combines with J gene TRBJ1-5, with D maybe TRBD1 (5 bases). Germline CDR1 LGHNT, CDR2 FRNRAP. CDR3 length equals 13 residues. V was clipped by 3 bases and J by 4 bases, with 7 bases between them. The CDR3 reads CASGLGENQPQHF. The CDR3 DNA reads TGTGCTAGTGGTTTAGGGGAAAATCAGCCCCAGCATTTT.

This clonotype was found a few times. CDR3 nucleotides: TGTGCCAGCAGCTTTGGGGGTAGCGGGAGCAGTTTTGGTTACGAGCAGTACTTC. This encodes CASSFGGSGSSFGYEQYF. The genes are TRBV7-2 and TRBJ2-7, with 9 bases that match TRBD2. This CDR3 region has 18 residues. Germline V CDR1 and CDR2: SGHTA, FQGNSA. After removal of 3 bases from V and 4 bases from J, the junction contained 16 bases not matched to a gene.

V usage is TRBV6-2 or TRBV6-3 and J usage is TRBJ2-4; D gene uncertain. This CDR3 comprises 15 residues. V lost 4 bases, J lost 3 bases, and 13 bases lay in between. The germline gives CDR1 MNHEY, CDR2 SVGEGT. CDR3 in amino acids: CASSSLPQVKNIQYF. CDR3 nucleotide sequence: TGTGCCAGCAGTTCTCTACCGCAAGTCAAAAACATTCAGTACTTC.

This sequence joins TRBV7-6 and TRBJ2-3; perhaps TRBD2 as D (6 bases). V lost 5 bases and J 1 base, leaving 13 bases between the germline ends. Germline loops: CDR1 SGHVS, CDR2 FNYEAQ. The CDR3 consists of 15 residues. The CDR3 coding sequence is TGTGCCAGCAGCCGATCGGGGACTCGCACAGATACGCAGTATTTT. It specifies CASSRSGTRTDTQYF. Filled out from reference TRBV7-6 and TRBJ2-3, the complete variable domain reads GAGVSQSPRYKVTKRGQDVALRCDPISGHVSLYWYRQALGQGPEFLTYFNYEAQQDKSGLPNDRFSAERPEGSISTLTIQRTEQRDSAMYRCASSRSGTRTDTQYFGPGTRLTVL.

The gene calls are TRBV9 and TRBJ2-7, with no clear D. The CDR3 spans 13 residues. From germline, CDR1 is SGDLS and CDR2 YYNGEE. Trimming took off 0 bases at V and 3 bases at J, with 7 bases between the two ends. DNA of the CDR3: TGTGCCAGCAGCGTAGGGGTAAACTACGAGCAGTACTTC. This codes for CASSVGVNYEQYF.

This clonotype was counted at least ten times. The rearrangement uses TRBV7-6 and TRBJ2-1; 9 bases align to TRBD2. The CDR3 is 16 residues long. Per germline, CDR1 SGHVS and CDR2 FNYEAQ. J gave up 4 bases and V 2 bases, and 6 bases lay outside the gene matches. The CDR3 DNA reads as TGTGCCAGCAGCTTAAATGCGGGAGGGAGGTACAATGAGCAGTTCTTC. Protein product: CASSLNAGGRYNEQFF. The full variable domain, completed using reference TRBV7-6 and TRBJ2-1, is GAGVSQSPRYKVTKRGQDVALRCDPISGHVSLYWYRQALGQGPEFLTYFNYEAQQDKSGLPNDRFSAERPEGSISTLTIQRTEQRDSAMYRCASSLNAGGRYNEQFFGPGTRLTVL.

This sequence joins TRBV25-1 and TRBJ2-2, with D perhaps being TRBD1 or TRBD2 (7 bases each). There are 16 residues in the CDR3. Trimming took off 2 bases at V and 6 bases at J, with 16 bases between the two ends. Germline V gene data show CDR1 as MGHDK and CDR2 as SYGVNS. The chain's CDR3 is CASSEGMTGRAGELFF. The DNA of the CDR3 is TGTGCCAGCAGTGAAGGGATGACAGGGAGGGCCGGGGAGCTGTTTTTT.

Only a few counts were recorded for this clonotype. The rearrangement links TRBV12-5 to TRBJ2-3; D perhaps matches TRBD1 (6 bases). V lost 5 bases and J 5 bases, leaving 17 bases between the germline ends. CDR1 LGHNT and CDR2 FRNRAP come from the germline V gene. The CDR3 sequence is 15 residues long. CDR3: CASGLQKWGRDTQYF. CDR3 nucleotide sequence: TGTGCTAGTGGTCTGCAAAAGTGGGGGCGAGATACGCAGTATTTT. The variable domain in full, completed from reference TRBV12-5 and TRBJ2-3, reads DARVTQTPRHKVTEMGQEVTMRCQPILGHNTVFWYRQTMMQGLELLAYFRNRAPLDDSGMPKDRFSAEMPDATLATLKIQPSEPRDSAVYFCASGLQKWGRDTQYFGPGTRLTVL.

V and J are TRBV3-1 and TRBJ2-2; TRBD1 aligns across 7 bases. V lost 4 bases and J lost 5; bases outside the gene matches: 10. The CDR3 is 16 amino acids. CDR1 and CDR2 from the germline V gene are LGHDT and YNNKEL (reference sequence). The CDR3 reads CASSRGQTTGTGELFF. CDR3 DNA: TGTGCCAGCAGCCGGGGACAGACAACTGGGACCGGGGAGCTGTTTTTT.